What follows are 12 T cell receptor beta chains derived from one specimen sequenced in a study of cytomegalovirus exposure and HLA in healthy donors (dated by TCRdb to 2015 to 2018). Library preparation used the immunoSEQ multiplex PCR assay. The multiplex PCR relied on a mix of 60 forward primers for TCR Vbeta segments and 13 reverse primers for TCR Jbeta segments. TCRdb provides this immuneACCESS table in a form limited to in-frame rearrangements. Some clones are lacking; in checked studies, under half of them reflect an unresolved V gene, and why the rest are absent is not known. Here the sample has approximately 54,000 clones; 82% occur a single time. Together, the top ten hold roughly 3% of the sample. Sequenced input: PBMCs. All receptors derive from a young woman in good health and CMV-seronegative.

The chain couples TRBV9 to TRBJ1-3; maybe TRBD1 (5 bases). V was shortened by 3 bases and J by 4 bases, with 14 bases between the two germline ends. Germline CDR1 and CDR2: SGDLS and YYNGEE. The CDR3 has 15 amino acids. The CDR3 is CASSGTPNSGNTIYF. In nucleotides, the CDR3 is TGTGCCAGCAGCGGGACACCAAACTCCGGAAACACCATATATTTT.

This sequence joins TRBV27 and TRBJ1-1; weak D call: TRBD1 (5 bases). Per germline, CDR1 MNHEY and CDR2 SMNVEV (reference sequence). Trimming shortened V by 5 bases and J by 1 base, and 11 bases separated the two germline ends. The CDR3 has 14 amino acids. The CDR3: CASSNRQKNTEAFF. The CDR3 DNA reads as TGTGCCAGCAGTAATAGACAGAAGAACACTGAAGCTTTCTTT.

The chain combines TRBV10-3 with TRBJ2-2, with a tentative D call TRBD2 (5 bases). V was trimmed by 7 bases and J by 3 bases, leaving 9 bases between them. Germline V gives CDR1 ENHRY, CDR2 SYGVKD. The CDR3 extends over 13 amino acids. The CDR3 loop is CAIKERDTGELFF. The CDR3 DNA sequence: TGTGCCATCAAAGAGAGGGACACCGGGGAGCTGTTTTTT.

The CDR3 DNA is TGCGCCAGCAGCCCGAATTACGGAGGTAGTTTCGAGCAGTACTTC. It translates to CASSPNYGGSFEQYF. J is TRBJ2-7 and V is TRBV5-1, with D tentatively TRBD2 (5 bases). The V gene's germline CDR1 is SGHRS and CDR2 YFSETQ. This CDR3 has 15 residues. Trimming left V 4 bases short and J 6 bases short, with 20 bases between.

CDR3 DNA: TGTGCCAGCAGTCTCGGGGGTCTCTACTATGGCTACACCTTC. It specifies CASSLGGLYYGYTF. The V call is TRBV6-5, the J call TRBJ1-2, with a weak D call TRBD1 (5 bases). V lost 5 bases, J lost 3 bases, and 13 bases lay in between. Germline V CDR1 and CDR2: MNHEY, SVGAGI. The CDR3 is made up of 14 amino acids.

V usage is TRBV4-1 and J usage is TRBJ2-3; D is possibly TRBD1 (5 bases). This CDR3 spans 15 amino acids. V was clipped by 3 bases and J by 2 bases, with 12 bases between them. CDR1 MGHRA and CDR2 YSYEKL come from the germline V gene. This CDR3 is CASSQVTQVTDTQYF. The CDR3 DNA sequence: TGCGCCAGCAGCCAGGTGACACAGGTCACAGATACGCAGTATTTT.

The chain recombines TRBV4-1 with TRBJ2-7; 8 nucleotides agree with TRBD1. V lost 4 bases to trimming and J lost 3 bases; unmatched junction nucleotides: 8. The CDR3 covers 15 residues. CDR1 MGHRA and CDR2 YSYEKL come from the germline V gene. The CDR3 protein is CASSPGQGPFYEQYF. The CDR3 nucleotides are TGCGCCAGCAGCCCCGGACAGGGACCATTCTACGAGCAGTACTTC.

The chain has TRBV9 and TRBJ1-1; 7 bases agree with TRBD1. The germline V gene encodes CDR1 SGDLS and CDR2 YYNGEE. After removal of 3 bases from V and 1 base from J, the junction contained 3 bases not matched to a gene. The CDR3 has 14 residues. CDR3 sequence reads: CASSEQGWNTEAFF. The CDR3 coding sequence is TGTGCCAGCAGCGAACAGGGGTGGAACACTGAAGCTTTCTTT. Drawing the rest from reference TRBV9 and TRBJ1-1, the complete variable domain is DSGVTQTPKHLITATGQRVTLRCSPRSGDLSVYWYQQSLDQGLQFLIQYYNGEERAKGNILERFSAQQFPDLHSELNLSSLELGDSALYFCASSEQGWNTEAFFGQGTRLTVV.

To note about this clone: At one of its ends the junction is not consistent with the germline gene, which may arise from a read error. This chain connects TRBV27 to TRBJ2-4, with D tentatively TRBD1 (6 bases). There are 16 residues in the CDR3. Germline CDR1 MNHEY, CDR2 SMNVEV (reference sequence). The CDR3 spells CASSFTRQVTKNSQYF. The DNA for the CDR3 is TGTGCCAGCAGTTTCACCAGACAGGTTACCAAAAACAGTCAGTACTTC.

The J gene is TRBJ2-2, the V gene TRBV5-1, with TRBD2 as a possible D gene (6 bases). V was shortened by 0 bases and J by 6 bases, with 9 bases between the two germline ends. The CDR3 totals 14 residues. CDR1 is SGHRS, CDR2 YFSETQ, per germline. CDR3 nucleotides: TGCGCCAGCAGCTTGGCCGGGAGTCCCGGGGAGCTGTTTTTT. It codes for CASSLAGSPGELFF.

The V gene is TRBV6-1, the J gene TRBJ1-5; 7 bases match TRBD1. The ends lost 6 bases at V and 4 bases at J; junction bases unmatched: 6. The germline CDR1 and CDR2 sequences are MNHNS and SASEGT. The CDR3 is made up of 14 amino acids. The CDR3 loop reads CASSRGTENQPQHF. CDR3 DNA sequence: TGTGCCAGCAGCCGCGGGACAGAGAATCAGCCCCAGCATTTT.

This clone turned up a few times. The sample holds other DNA sequences that translate to the same CDR3. The chain links TRBV28 to TRBJ2-7; 7 nucleotides match TRBD2. This CDR3 spans 11 amino acids. The J segment lost 6 bases and the V segment lost 6 bases, leaving 2 bases of the junction unmatched. Germline loops: CDR1 MDHEN, CDR2 SYDVKM. This CDR3 is CASSSGGEQYF. The CDR3 bases are TGTGCCAGCAGCTCGGGGGGCGAGCAGTACTTC.